The text below deals with one T cell receptor (beta chain). Antigen unknown. The source of the sample is a study of early T cells in non-severe SARS-CoV-2 infection. Study findings and constraints: Private and CD4 specificities were missed by VDJdb matching, skewed to anti-spike CD8.

Individual cDNA molecules were tagged with unique molecular identifiers, the study reported. In TCRdb, the 5' RACE reads were re-called with MiXCR into one record per CDR3 protein. The sample carries fewer than 85,000 distinct CDR3 sequences, roughly a sixth recorded once. Germline loops: CDR1 MNHEY, CDR2 SVGAGI. This CDR3 has 15 residues. Unmatched junction bases numbered 6, after V lost 5 bases and J lost 3 bases. The sequenced sample was whole blood. V usage is TRBV6-5 and J usage is TRBJ2-3; 9 bases line up with TRBD1. The origin of this receptor is an adult who was a healthcare worker with PCR-confirmed SARS-CoV-2 infection or an uninfected control (not recorded which). The CDR3 region is CASSLDRGGTDTQYF. The CDR3 DNA reads TGTGCCAGCAGTCTCGACAGGGGGGGAACAGATACGCAGTATTTT.